The following is a TCR beta chain sequence with its context. Germline V gives CDR1 SEHNR, CDR2 FQNEAQ (reference sequence). Trimming removed 2 bases from V and 6 bases from J, with 16 bases in between. The CDR3 consists of 16 residues. This entry is derived from a study of PD-L1 blockade in urothelial cancer. The time point: peripheral blood 6 weeks after treatment start. It was locally advanced or metastatic urothelial carcinoma that patients had. There were between 1 and 8 samples from each patient, taken pretreatment and on-treatment. Produced via immunoSEQ multiplex PCR; TCRdb's table is partial and in-frame only. The repertoire holds approximately 30,000 clones, with 89% as singletons.

The V and J genes are TRBV7-9 and TRBJ1-4; D not certain. The sequence was obtained from a man older than 75 with urothelial cancer. The input for sequencing was PBMCs, taken around atezolizumab (anti-PD-L1) treatment. CDR3 region: CASSLFGSTVHEKLFF. The CDR3 nucleotides read TGTGCCAGCAGCTTATTCGGGAGTACTGTACATGAAAAACTGTTTTTT.